This T cell receptor beta chain was identified in a study of OX40 agonist ivuxolimab in advanced cancers. Study conclusions and caveats: Fewer expanded clones were found on average in CD4+ than in CD8+ T cells.

As concerns this clone: Its antigen is unidentified.

Germline-derived CDR1 and CDR2 are SGHRS and YFSETQ. The trim removed 0 bases at V and 1 base at J, leaving 5 bases unmatched. CDR3 length equals 16 residues. Clones were read by immunoSEQ multiplex PCR, and TCRdb kept only the in-frame ones, dropping some. This table holds about 100,000 clones, less than 95% found once. Samples of blood were obtained at baseline, on cycle 4 day 1, and on cycle 7 day 1. The TCR originated in an adult with an advanced solid tumor such as melanoma, head and neck, liver or kidney cancer. The sample was CD4+ or CD8+ T cells sorted from blood, taken in a trial of the OX40 agonist ivuxolimab. The chain carries TRBV5-1 and TRBJ2-5, with TRBD1 identical over 8 bases. DNA of the CDR3: TGCGCCAGCAGCTTGGAGGGCAGGGGGCGCCAAGAGACCCAGTACTTC. This codes for CASSLEGRGRQETQYF.